This paragraph reports one TCR beta chain. What it binds is not known. This record belongs to a study of regulatory T cells in long-lasting Graves disease. V lost 1 base and J 1 base, leaving 8 bases between the germline ends. Germline V gene data show CDR1 as MNHNS and CDR2 as SASEGT. The CDR3 has 15 residues. Study conclusions and caveats: Newly diagnosed patients shared 966 public clonotypes; persistent patients shared around 2,500.

Sequencing libraries for TCR beta were prepared with iRepertoire HTBI primers and Arm-PCR of CDR3 regions. TCRdb reprocessed the multiplex PCR reads via MiXCR and lists one record per CDR3 protein. The sample consists of approximately 470,000 distinct CDR3 sequences, about 17% of them appearing once. Time point given: newly diagnosed GD, antithyroid drugs for less than 3 months. Extracted RNA from PBMCs served as the source of the TCR library. The same specimen was also included in a second study, on T cells in Graves' hyperthyroidism and ophthalmopathy. That report adds: A model using 13 V-J features told ophthalmopathy apart from stable hyperthyroidism.

The specimen comprised peripheral blood mononuclear cells (PBMCs), sampled at new diagnosis, from a patient treated with antithyroid drugs. This clonotype originated in a man in his forties with Graves disease. The rearrangement joins TRBV6-1 to TRBJ1-5; possible D gene TRBD1, 6 bases. CDR3 residues: CASSEEGVSNQPQHF. The CDR3, as DNA: TGTGCCAGCAGTGAAGAGGGGGTGAGCAATCAGCCCCAGCATTTT.